This entry lists 26 T cell receptor beta chains sequenced from one sample in a study of cytomegalovirus exposure and HLA in healthy donors. PCR was performed using 60 Vbeta and 13 Jbeta primers. The data were produced by immunoSEQ multiplex PCR, yet TCRdb's version contains in-frame clones alone and is incomplete. The repertoire holds fewer than 200,000 clones, roughly 85% seen once, with about 1.3% in the top ten. The sequenced sample was PBMCs. These receptors were collected from a man aged 25-45 years in good health and CMV-seronegative.

This sequence joins TRBV7-3 and TRBJ2-3; perhaps TRBD2 as D (6 bases). Trimming removed 7 bases at V and 4 bases at J, with 15 bases between. The CDR3 is 14 residues long. Germline lookup yields CDR1 SGHTA and CDR2 FQGTGA. The CDR3 spells CASTQYPGADTQYF. CDR3 nucleotide sequence: TGTGCCAGCACGCAATATCCGGGAGCAGATACGCAGTATTTT.

V usage is TRBV27 and J usage is TRBJ1-6; D not resolved. Germline assignment: CDR1 MNHEY and CDR2 SMNVEV (reference sequence). V was shortened by 0 bases and J by 4 bases, with 10 bases between the two germline ends. This CDR3 is 16 amino acids long. The CDR3 protein is CASSLSYQTYNSPLHF. The CDR3 DNA is TGTGCCAGCAGTTTATCGTACCAGACTTATAATTCACCCCTCCACTTT.

The V and J genes are TRBV27 and TRBJ2-7, with a possible D match to TRBD1 (5 bases). The germline V and J ends were trimmed by 5 bases and 3 bases, with 14 bases remaining between them. CDR1 and CDR2 from the germline V gene are MNHEY and SMNVEV (reference sequence). This CDR3 is built from 14 residues. The CDR3 DNA reads as TGTGCCAGCAGTCGTTCCCCCAGGGTCTACGAGCAGTACTTC. It yields the protein CASSRSPRVYEQYF.

The chain recombines TRBV6-6 with TRBJ2-3; D might be TRBD2 (6 bases). The CDR3 totals 16 residues. V lost 6 bases to trimming and J lost 0 bases, with 16 bases between them. Germline V gene lookup returns CDR1 MNHNY and CDR2 SVGAGI (reference sequence). DNA for the CDR3: TGTGCCAGCAGGGGGGACTCCTACTCTAGCACAGATACGCAGTATTTT. Protein sequence: CASRGDSYSSTDTQYF.

CDR3 region: CASSFSGQANQPQHF. The DNA for the CDR3 is TGTGCCAGCAGCTTTTCCGGACAGGCAAATCAGCCCCAGCATTTT. The rearrangement uses TRBV7-2 and TRBJ1-5; 7 bases fit TRBD1. Trimming cost V 3 bases and J 4 bases; bases outside gene matches: 6. CDR1 and CDR2 (germline): SGHTA, FQGNSA. This CDR3 has 15 residues. The full variable domain, rest sourced from reference TRBV7-2 and TRBJ1-5, is GAGVSQSPSNKVTEKGKDVELRCDPISGHTALYWYRQSLGQGLEFLIYFQGNSAPDKSGLPSDRFSAERTGGSVSTLTIQRTQQEDSAVYLCASSFSGQANQPQHFGDGTRLSIL.

CDR3 in amino acids: CASSYTGYEQYF. CDR3 in DNA: TGTGCCAGCAGTTATACGGGATACGAGCAGTACTTC. This chain connects TRBV6-6 to TRBJ2-7; D possibly corresponds to TRBD2 (5 bases). The CDR3 has 12 amino acids. Trimming removed 3 bases from V and 4 bases from J, with 7 bases in between. Looked up from germline, CDR1 is MNHNY and CDR2 is SVGAGI (reference sequence).

J is TRBJ2-3 and V is TRBV5-6; TRBD1 matches 7 bases. CDR3 length equals 15 residues. V shed 0 bases, J shed 1 base, and the junction held 2 bases outside the gene matches. Germline CDR1 SGHDT, CDR2 YYEEEE. The CDR3 protein is CASSLDRGGTDTQYF. The CDR3 region has the DNA TGTGCCAGCAGCTTGGACAGGGGAGGCACAGATACGCAGTATTTT.

Worth noting for this clone: At one of its ends the junction is not consistent with the germline gene, which may arise from a read error. The chain combines TRBV7-7 with TRBJ2-2; weak D call: TRBD2 (6 bases). Germline CDR1 is SSHAT and CDR2 is FNYEAQ (reference sequence). The CDR3 covers 15 residues. CDR3: CASSFNGGNTGELFF. DNA of the CDR3: TGTGCTAGCAGCTTTAACGGGGGGAACACCGGGGAGCTGTTTTTT.

This clone was seen only a few times. The genes are TRBV19 and TRBJ1-5; D might be TRBD1 (6 bases). Germline V gives CDR1 LNHDA, CDR2 SQIVND (reference sequence). This CDR3 region has 15 residues. V was pared by 7 bases and J by 4 bases, with 17 bases between. The chain's CDR3 is CASTLDSSDNQPQHF. Written as DNA, the CDR3 is TGTGCCAGTACCCTGGACAGTAGCGATAATCAGCCCCAGCATTTT.

The V gene is TRBV6-1, the J gene TRBJ1-5; 8 positions match TRBD1. The germline V gene has CDR1 MNHNS and CDR2 SASEGT. V was clipped by 8 bases and J by 3 bases; unmatched bases: 9. The CDR3 loop spans 15 amino acids. In DNA form, the CDR3 reads TGTGCCAGCCAGTTTGGGACAGGATTCAATCAGCCCCAGCATTTT. This translates into CASQFGTGFNQPQHF.

The gene calls are TRBV6-5 and TRBJ1-1; D is unclear. V gave up 6 bases and J gave up 5 bases, with 19 bases separating them. Germline-derived CDR1 and CDR2 are MNHEY and SVGAGI. CDR3 length: 15 residues. For the CDR3, the DNA is TGTGCCAGCAGCGGACCCGGGGTTACATGGACTGAAGCTTTCTTT. Translating it yields CASSGPGVTWTEAFF.

The V call is TRBV4-1, the J call TRBJ1-2, with 7 nucleotides matching TRBD1. CDR3 length: 18 residues. The V and J ends lost 5 bases and 3 bases, in that order; junction bases with no gene match: 18. Germline CDR1 MGHRA, CDR2 YSYEKL. The CDR3 here is CASSYSRDRTGEDYGYTF. DNA of the CDR3: TGCGCCAGCAGCTATTCACGGGACAGAACGGGTGAGGACTATGGCTACACCTTC.

The rearrangement uses TRBV4-1 and TRBJ1-5; 8 bases match TRBD1. CDR1 and CDR2 from the germline V gene are MGHRA and YSYEKL. The J segment lost 4 bases and the V segment lost 1 base, leaving 3 bases of the junction unmatched. The CDR3 extends over 15 amino acids. Here the CDR3 DNA reads TGCGCCAGCAGCCAAGTACAGGGGGAAAATCAGCCCCAGCATTTT. This codes for CASSQVQGENQPQHF.

The chain links TRBV2 to TRBJ2-7, with 8 bases identical to TRBD2. Losses at the gene ends were 1 base for V and 3 bases for J; bases not matched to a gene: 8. Looked up from germline, CDR1 is SNHLY and CDR2 is FYNNEI. The CDR3 is 16 residues long. This CDR3 reads CASSEEVGGVFYEQYF. In DNA, the CDR3 is TGTGCCAGCAGTGAAGAAGTCGGGGGGGTCTTCTACGAGCAGTACTTC.

The chain employs TRBV19 and TRBJ2-1; the D gene is possibly TRBD2 (6 bases). The CDR3 is 13 residues long. In germline, CDR1 is LNHDA, CDR2 SQIVND (reference sequence). V was cut by 6 bases and J by 6 bases, with 12 bases left in between. This CDR3 is CASRIGGINEQFF. The DNA of the CDR3 is TGTGCCAGTAGGATCGGCGGGATCAATGAGCAGTTCTTC.

The V gene is TRBV4-2, the J gene TRBJ1-1; 8 nucleotides line up with TRBD1. The trim removed 6 bases at V and 5 bases at J, leaving 5 bases unmatched. Germline V lookup: CDR1 LGHNA, CDR2 YNFKEQ. This CDR3 has 13 residues. CDR3 nucleotide sequence: TGTGCCAGCAGGGGACAGGTGGGAACTGAAGCTTTCTTT. It yields the protein CASRGQVGTEAFF.

CDR3 protein: CASSSRPVLLAGAGSKNIQYF. In DNA, the CDR3 is TGTGCCAGCAGCTCCAGGCCCGTCCTATTAGCGGGGGCCGGATCCAAAAACATTCAGTACTTC. The chain couples TRBV9 to TRBJ2-4; 9 nucleotides align to TRBD2. CDR3 length: 21 residues. The germline gives CDR1 SGDLS, CDR2 YYNGEE. The trim removed 4 bases at V and 2 bases at J, leaving 22 bases unmatched.

CDR3 nucleotides: TGCAGCGTTGAAGACCGGGGTACACCGAACACCGGGGAGCTGTTTTTT. Its translation: CSVEDRGTPNTGELFF. The chain joins TRBV29-1 to TRBJ2-2, with D tentatively TRBD2 (5 bases). V was trimmed by 0 bases and J by 0 bases, leaving 11 bases between them. Per germline, CDR1 SQVTM and CDR2 ANQGSEA. The length of the CDR3 is 16 residues.

This chain joins TRBV29-1 and TRBJ1-1, with a tentative D call TRBD1 (5 bases). Germline V lookup: CDR1 SQVTM, CDR2 ANQGSEA. The CDR3 runs to 14 residues. Deletions cut 4 bases from V and 0 bases from J, with 12 bases between. The CDR3 reads CSVGEGRVNTEAFF. The DNA for the CDR3 is TGCAGCGTTGGGGAGGGGAGGGTGAACACTGAAGCTTTCTTT.

The chain is built from TRBV19 and TRBJ1-1; maybe TRBD1 (5 bases). Looked up from germline, CDR1 is LNHDA and CDR2 is SQIVND (reference sequence). Trimming took 3 bases from V and 6 from J, leaving 14 bases between them. This CDR3 spans 14 amino acids. The chain's CDR3 is CASSITRVTAEAFF. CDR3 bases: TGTGCCAGTAGTATCACCAGGGTCACGGCTGAAGCTTTCTTT.

V is TRBV5-6 and J is TRBJ1-4; 7 bases map to TRBD1. Germline V CDR1 and CDR2: SGHDT, YYEEEE. V trimming: 6 bases; J trimming: 4 bases; junction bases outside the gene matches: 12. This CDR3 is 16 amino acids long. In DNA, the CDR3 is TGTGCCAGCACCGCCCTCGACAGGGACGATAATGAAAAACTGTTTTTT. Translated: CASTALDRDDNEKLFF.

The V and J genes are TRBV28 and TRBJ1-4, with D unclear. The germline V gene has CDR1 MDHEN and CDR2 SYDVKM. This CDR3 region has 15 residues. V lost 4 bases and J lost 5, with 14 bases in between. The CDR3 DNA sequence: TGTGCCAGCAGTTATGGGAGACGATCGAATGAAAAACTGTTTTTT. It translates to CASSYGRRSNEKLFF.

The chain links TRBV18 to TRBJ1-1, with D possibly TRBD1 on 6 matching bases. The germline gives CDR1 KGHSH, CDR2 LQKENI. Trimming took 4 bases from V and 3 from J, leaving 9 bases between them. The CDR3 spans 13 residues. The CDR3 is CASSQGGDTEAFF. The CDR3, as DNA: TGTGCCAGCTCACAAGGGGGGGACACTGAAGCTTTCTTT.

This chain joins TRBV7-9 and TRBJ2-5; TRBD1 matches at 8 bases. Germline lookup yields CDR1 SEHNR and CDR2 FQNEAQ (reference sequence). V lost 1 base to trimming and J lost 6 bases; unmatched junction nucleotides: 4. The CDR3 is made up of 14 amino acids. CDR3 region: CASSLGTGSQTQYF. The CDR3 coding sequence is TGTGCCAGCAGCTTAGGGACAGGGAGCCAGACCCAGTACTTC. Filled out from reference TRBV7-9 and TRBJ2-5, the complete variable domain reads DTGVSQNPRHKITKRGQNVTFRCDPISEHNRLYWYRQTLGQGPEFLTYFQNEAQLEKSRLLSDRFSAERPKGSFSTLEIQRTEQGDSAMYLCASSLGTGSQTQYFGPGTRLLVL.

The genes are TRBV7-3 and TRBJ1-1; D not resolved. CDR3 length: 13 amino acids. With 5 bases removed from V and 0 bases from J, the gap between germline ends came to 7 bases. Germline values: CDR1 SGHTA, CDR2 FQGTGA. CDR3 bases: TGTGCCAGCAGCCCGAACATGAACACTGAAGCTTTCTTT. This gives the protein CASSPNMNTEAFF.

The V call is TRBV15, the J call TRBJ2-7; 8 bases are a match to TRBD2. The germline CDR1 and CDR2 sequences are LNHNV and YYDKDF (reference sequence). J gave up 4 bases and V 10 bases, and 9 bases lay outside the gene matches. The CDR3 is made up of 13 amino acids. CDR3 in DNA: TGTGCCATCGGGACCGGCGGGAGGTACGAGCAGTACTTC. Translating it yields CAIGTGGRYEQYF.